Listed here are 7 T cell receptor beta chains from one sample, sequenced in a study of T-cell reconstitution after alpha-beta-depleted transplantation in children. During its preparation, the TCRbeta library received unique molecular identifiers. A single record per CDR3 protein comes from TCRdb applying MiXCR to the PCR reads. Among approximately 220,000 distinct CDR3 sequences listed, roughly 15% were seen once. The sequenced sample was PBMCs, mostly from graft donor cells, obtained 360 days after TCRalphabeta/CD19-depleted stem cell transplant. These receptors were taken from a male patient under 10 years old who had a stem cell transplant for acute lymphoblastic leukemia, so the T cells may come from the graft donor.

This clonotype has at least ten counts. J is TRBJ1-6 and V is TRBV5-1; 7 nucleotides line up with TRBD1. The V gene end was trimmed by 0 bases and the J gene end by 6 bases; junction bases not matched to a gene: 3. Looked up from germline, CDR1 is SGHRS and CDR2 is YFSETQ. The CDR3 runs 15 residues. The CDR3 spells CASSLGQGSNSPLHF. As DNA, the CDR3 is TGCGCCAGCAGCTTGGGACAGGGAAGTAATTCACCCCTCCACTTT.

The chain recombines TRBV5-1 with TRBJ2-2; TRBD2 aligns across 8 bases. Germline V gene data show CDR1 as SGHRS and CDR2 as YFSETQ. The junction had 6 bases not matched to a gene; V was cut back by 4 bases and J by 1 base. This CDR3 comprises 16 residues. The CDR3 here is CASSPPGLENTGELFF. CDR3 nucleotide sequence: TGCGCCAGCAGCCCACCGGGACTAGAGAACACCGGGGAGCTGTTTTTT.

This clonotype came up many times. CDR3 in DNA: TGTGCCAGCAGCTTAGAGGTGCGGGGGGCCGTCAATGAGCAGTTCTTC. Its translation: CASSLEVRGAVNEQFF. The chain has TRBV7-2 and TRBJ2-1; 8 nucleotides match TRBD2. Losses at the gene ends were 1 base for V and 6 bases for J; bases not matched to a gene: 8. The CDR3 length is 16 residues. The germline V gene has CDR1 SGHTA and CDR2 FQGNSA.

This clonotype was found a few times. V is TRBV3-1 and J is TRBJ1-5; D is possibly TRBD1 (5 bases). The germline gives CDR1 LGHDT, CDR2 YNNKEL (reference sequence). The length of the CDR3 is 13 residues. V shed 1 base and J shed 4 bases, with 5 bases lying between them. Written as DNA, the CDR3 is TGTGCCAGCAGCCAAGGGGGGAATCAGCCCCAGCATTTT. Encoded protein: CASSQGGNQPQHF.

The chain is built from TRBV6-5 and TRBJ2-7; TRBD1 is a possible D gene (5 bases). V lost 3 bases to trimming and J lost 5 bases, with 11 bases between them. This CDR3 has 13 amino acids. Germline lookup yields CDR1 MNHEY and CDR2 SVGAGI. The CDR3 sequence: CASSYLQGNEQYF. CDR3 nucleotide sequence: TGTGCCAGCAGTTATCTCCAGGGCAACGAGCAGTACTTC.

This clonotype was seen a few times. This chain uses TRBV7-8 with TRBJ2-7; D gene uncertain. The CDR3 has 14 residues. The V and J ends lost 2 bases and 3 bases respectively, with 11 bases between them. Looked up from germline, CDR1 is SGHVS and CDR2 is FQNEAQ. The CDR3 nucleotides read TGTGCCAGCAGCTTACTGCGTGGATTCTACGAGCAGTACTTC. Its translation is CASSLLRGFYEQYF.

V is TRBV12-3 or TRBV12-4 and J is TRBJ2-7, with D perhaps matching TRBD2 (6 bases). This CDR3 comprises 14 residues. Deletions cut 7 bases from V and 5 bases from J, with 18 bases between. CDR3 in DNA: TGTGCCAGCAAAATAACGGGGACGGGGGACGAGCAGTACTTC. It yields the protein CASKITGTGDEQYF.